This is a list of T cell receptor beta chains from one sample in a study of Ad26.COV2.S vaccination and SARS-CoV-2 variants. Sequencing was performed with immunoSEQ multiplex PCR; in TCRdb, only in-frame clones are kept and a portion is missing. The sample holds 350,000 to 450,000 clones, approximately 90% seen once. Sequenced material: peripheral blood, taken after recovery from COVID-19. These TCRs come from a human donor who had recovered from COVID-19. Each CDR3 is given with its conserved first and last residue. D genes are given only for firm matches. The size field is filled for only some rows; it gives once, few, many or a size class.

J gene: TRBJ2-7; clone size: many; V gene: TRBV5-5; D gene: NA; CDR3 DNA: TGTGCCAGCAGCTTGTCGGCAGGGAGTGGGTACGAGCAGTACTTC; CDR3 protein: CASSLSAGSGYEQYF
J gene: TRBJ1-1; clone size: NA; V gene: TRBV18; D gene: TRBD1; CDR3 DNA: TGTGCCAGCTCCACAGACGTTCCGGGACAGCGAGAAGCTTTCTTT; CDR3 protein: CASSTDVPGQREAFF
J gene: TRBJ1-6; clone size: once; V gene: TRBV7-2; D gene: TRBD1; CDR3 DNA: TGTGCCAGCAGCCCCGCGGGGACAGGGAATTCACCCCTCCACTTT; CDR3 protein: CASSPAGTGNSPLHF
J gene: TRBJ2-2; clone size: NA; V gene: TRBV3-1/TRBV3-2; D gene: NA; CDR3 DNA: TGTGCCAGCAGCCTAACCGGGCTTAACACCGGGGAGCTGTTTTTT; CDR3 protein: CASSLTGLNTGELFF
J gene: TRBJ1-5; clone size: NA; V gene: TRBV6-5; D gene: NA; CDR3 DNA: TGTGCCAGCAGCCACACAGGGAGCAATCAGCCCCAGCATTTT; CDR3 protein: CASSHTGSNQPQHF
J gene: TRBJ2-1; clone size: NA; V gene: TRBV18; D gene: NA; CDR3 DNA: TGTGCCAGCTCACCACTGGGTCCTGGCCTTGCCTACAATGAGCAGTTCTTC; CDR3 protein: CASSPLGPGLAYNEQFF
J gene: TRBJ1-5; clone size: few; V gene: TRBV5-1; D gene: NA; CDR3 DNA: TGCGCCAGCAGCTTGGCCTCGGGTAATCAGCCCCAGCATTTT; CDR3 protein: CASSLASGNQPQHF
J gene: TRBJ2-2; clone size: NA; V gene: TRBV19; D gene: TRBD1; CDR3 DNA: TGTGCCAGTAGTAGAGAGGGACAGGGGGTAACCGGGGAGCTGTTTTTT; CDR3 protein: CASSREGQGVTGELFF
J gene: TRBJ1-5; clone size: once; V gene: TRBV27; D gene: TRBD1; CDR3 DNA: TGTGCCAGCAGTTCTCCGGGACAGCCCAATCAGCCCCAGCATTTT; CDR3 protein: CASSSPGQPNQPQHF
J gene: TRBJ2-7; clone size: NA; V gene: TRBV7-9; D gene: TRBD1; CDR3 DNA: TGTGCCAGCAGCCCAGCTTCTGGGAGGATCCGGACAGGGGTCGAGCAGTACTTC; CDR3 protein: CASSPASGRIRTGVEQYF